The 25 T cell receptor beta chains presented below share a single source sample, sequenced in a study of blood T cells in healthy people across ages. A J-beta primer mix and a sample-barcoded 5' primer were used in a second PCR of roughly 7 to 12 cycles. TCRdb re-derived calls from the 5' RACE reads in MiXCR, one entry per CDR3 protein. The sample shows 1.4 million to 1.5 million distinct CDR3 sequences, approximately 42% of them seen only once. What was sequenced was blood. These receptors were obtained from a woman younger than 30 in good health.

This clonotype was counted between two and nine times. The genes are TRBV27 and TRBJ1-2, with D possibly being TRBD1 (5 bases). This CDR3 comprises 13 residues. The V and J ends lost 3 bases and 4 bases respectively, with 9 bases between them. Germline loops: CDR1 MNHEY, CDR2 SMNVEV (reference sequence). CDR3 sequence: CASSFMGGYGYTF. CDR3 in DNA: TGTGCCAGCAGTTTTATGGGGGGCTATGGCTACACCTTC.

The V and J genes are TRBV5-1 and TRBJ2-5; possible D gene TRBD1, 5 bases. Trimming cost V 3 bases and J 5 bases, with 14 bases left between them. This CDR3 has 14 amino acids. Per the germline V gene, CDR1 is SGHRS and CDR2 is YFSETQ. Written as DNA, the CDR3 is TGCGCCAGCAGCTGGACACGAGGAGTGGAGACCCAGTACTTC. Its translation: CASSWTRGVETQYF.

The chain employs TRBV2 and TRBJ2-5; no firm D call. This CDR3 has 13 amino acids. In germline, CDR1 is SNHLY, CDR2 FYNNEI. V lost 4 bases, J lost 11 bases, and 17 bases lay in between. The CDR3 is CASSGFPTQEQYF. The CDR3 DNA follows: TGTGCCAGCAGTGGTTTCCCAACTCAAGAGCAGTACTTC.

In this sample, this clonotype turned up a few times. V gene TRBV9 combines with J gene TRBJ2-4; D not certain. The J call may be mistaken, given a closer DNA end match to TRBJ2-5. Germline loops: CDR1 SGDLS, CDR2 YYNGEE. The CDR3 spans 15 residues. CDR3 DNA sequence: TGTGCCAGCAGTAGAGGCGGTGGAAGTGGGGAGACCCAGTACTTC. It yields the protein CASSRGGGSGETQYF.

The chain links TRBV6-1 to TRBJ1-5; the D is unclear. The germline gives CDR1 MNHNS, CDR2 SASEGT. V dropped 4 bases and J dropped 3 bases, with 7 bases sitting between them. This CDR3 is 13 amino acids long. CDR3 coding DNA: TGTGCCAGCAGTGGGGGTACCAATCAGCCCCAGCATTTT. Translation: CASSGGTNQPQHF.

The table lists this clonotype with a few counts. J is TRBJ1-1 and V is TRBV11-2; no clear D gene. The length of the CDR3 is 14 residues. The V gene's germline CDR1 is SGHAT and CDR2 FQNNGV. Trimming removed 5 bases at V and 4 bases at J, with 14 bases between. CDR3 nucleotides: TGTGCCAGCAGCCCCCAGTCAGAGGGCACTGAAGCTTTCTTT. Translating it yields CASSPQSEGTEAFF.

V and J are TRBV5-5 and TRBJ1-1; 8 nucleotides agree with TRBD1. In germline, CDR1 is SGHKS, CDR2 YYEKEE (reference sequence). With 4 bases clipped from V and 0 bases from J, the junction kept 11 bases outside the gene matches. This CDR3 is 17 amino acids long. This chain's CDR3 is CASSHGQGTIMNTEAFF. The CDR3 nucleotides read TGTGCCAGCAGCCATGGACAGGGAACAATAATGAACACTGAAGCTTTCTTT. Full variable domain (rest looked up from reference TRBV5-5 and TRBJ1-1): DAGVTQSPTHLIKTRGQQVTLRCSPISGHKSVSWYQQVLGQGPQFIFQYYEKEERGRGNFPDRFSARQFPNYSSELNVNALLLGDSALYLCASSHGQGTIMNTEAFFGQGTRLTVV.

This clonotype was recorded once. V gene TRBV27 combines with J gene TRBJ2-7, with unresolved D. CDR1 MNHEY and CDR2 SMNVEV come from the germline V gene (reference sequence). V was pared by 0 bases and J by 6 bases, with 9 bases between. The CDR3 has 13 amino acids. The CDR3 spells CASSLSKASEQYF. The DNA for the CDR3 is TGTGCCAGCAGTTTATCAAAGGCTAGCGAGCAGTACTTC.

This CDR3 is CASSQEGVGSYKTQYF. The CDR3 nucleotides read TGTGCCAGCAGCCAAGAGGGGGTTGGATCCTACAAGACCCAGTACTTC. The chain carries TRBV3-1 and TRBJ2-5, with D possibly being TRBD1 or TRBD2 (5 bases each). The germline V and J ends were trimmed by 0 bases and 6 bases, with 17 bases remaining between them. The germline gives CDR1 LGHDT, CDR2 YNNKEL (reference sequence). The CDR3 contains 16 residues.

V usage is TRBV5-1 and J usage is TRBJ2-1, with 9 bases matching TRBD2. Germline CDR1 reads SGHRS; CDR2 reads YFSETQ. There are 15 residues in the CDR3. V was clipped by 4 bases and J by 8 bases; unmatched bases: 10. The CDR3 here is CASSATPGLAYEQFF. CDR3 DNA: TGCGCCAGCAGCGCGACCCCCGGACTAGCGTATGAGCAGTTCTTC.

The rearrangement joins TRBV7-9 to TRBJ1-1, with a possible D match to TRBD1 (5 bases). The CDR3 has 12 residues. Germline V lookup: CDR1 SEHNR, CDR2 FQNEAQ (reference sequence). Trimming removed 8 bases from V and 7 bases from J, with 14 bases in between. DNA for the CDR3: TGTGCCAGCGAGGAAGGGGACGGTGAAGCTTTCTTT. Its translation: CASEEGDGEAFF.

With respect to this clonotype: An end of the junction differs from the germline gene, which may be a read error. The chain carries TRBV4-1 and TRBJ2-3; D may be TRBD2 (7 bases). From germline, CDR1 is MGHRA and CDR2 YSYEKL. The CDR3 has 20 residues. This chain's CDR3 is CASSKDRVGLTGGLSGTQYF. CDR3 nucleotides: TGCGCCAGCAGCAAAGATAGAGTGGGCCTGACGGGGGGCTTGTCGGGTACGCAGTATTTT.

This clonotype showed up just a few times. The genes are TRBV7-9 and TRBJ2-1; D not certain. Trimming stripped 2 bases from V and 2 bases from J, with 7 bases between. CDR1 SEHNR and CDR2 FQNEAQ come from the germline V gene (reference sequence). This CDR3 spans 14 amino acids. The CDR3 region has the DNA TGTGCCAGCAGCTTAAAAGGAACCTACAATGAGCAGTTCTTC. This encodes CASSLKGTYNEQFF.

The chain carries TRBV6-5 and TRBJ2-5; 9 nucleotides agree with TRBD1. The CDR3 is 18 residues long. With V trimmed by 0 bases and J by 4 bases, 12 bases remained unmatched. CDR1 is MNHEY, CDR2 SVGAGI, per germline. The CDR3 here is CASSYSTGTGLSRETQYF. Written as DNA, the CDR3 is TGTGCCAGCAGTTACTCGACAGGGACAGGGCTTTCAAGAGAGACCCAGTACTTC.

This clonotype has more than one count but fewer than ten. The CDR3 spells CASKTQIIGEQYF. The CDR3, as DNA: TGTGCCAGCAAAACTCAGATAATCGGCGAGCAGTACTTC. The V and J genes are TRBV6-5 and TRBJ2-7; D not certain. The CDR3 sequence is 13 residues long. Germline values: CDR1 MNHEY, CDR2 SVGAGI. The germline V and J ends were trimmed by 7 bases and 6 bases, with 16 bases remaining between them.

The rearrangement uses TRBV24-1 and TRBJ1-5; 7 bases agree with TRBD1. The V gene's germline CDR1 is KGHDR and CDR2 SFDVKD. CDR3 size: 16 residues. V dropped 9 bases and J dropped 3; count of bases not matched to a gene: 13. In DNA, the CDR3 is TGTGCCACCCAGGAGGGGGCGGAGGGAATCAATCAGCCCCAGCATTTT. Its translation is CATQEGAEGINQPQHF.

The J gene is TRBJ1-2, the V gene TRBV2; 7 nucleotides match TRBD1. The trim removed 6 bases at V and 1 base at J, leaving 11 bases unmatched. This CDR3 is built from 16 residues. Germline V gene lookup returns CDR1 SNHLY and CDR2 FYNNEI. The CDR3 protein is CASRSGTDSLNYGYTF. As DNA, the CDR3 is TGTGCCAGCAGATCCGGGACAGACTCACTTAACTATGGCTACACCTTC.

The chain carries TRBV7-9 and TRBJ2-5; 7 nucleotides align to TRBD2. With 5 bases clipped from V and 4 bases from J, the junction kept 10 bases outside the gene matches. Germline CDR1 is SEHNR and CDR2 is FQNEAQ (reference sequence). The CDR3 consists of 15 residues. The CDR3 reads CASSPNQVAGETQYF. In DNA form, the CDR3 reads TGTGCCAGCAGCCCAAATCAGGTAGCGGGAGAGACCCAGTACTTC. Full variable domain (remainder filled in from reference TRBV7-9 and TRBJ2-5): DTGVSQNPRHKITKRGQNVTFRCDPISEHNRLYWYRQTLGQGPEFLTYFQNEAQLEKSRLLSDRFSAERPKGSFSTLEIQRTEQGDSAMYLCASSPNQVAGETQYFGPGTRLLVL.

A remark on this clonotype: This could be a read error, since a much larger clone is one nucleotide away. The V and J genes are TRBV6-2 or TRBV6-3 and TRBJ2-1, with 9 positions matching TRBD2. Trimming at V came to 10 bases and at J to 10 bases, leaving 14 bases not matched to a gene. The CDR3 is 14 residues long. Germline values: CDR1 MNHEY, CDR2 SVGEGT. The CDR3, as DNA: TGTGCCACCTACGCCGGGACTAGCTTCTACGAGCAGTTCTTC. The encoded protein is CATYAGTSFYEQFF.

This clonotype was observed a few times. The chain combines TRBV5-6 with TRBJ1-5; no reliable D call. V was pared by 0 bases and J by 7 bases, with 14 bases between. The germline CDR1 and CDR2 sequences are SGHDT and YYEEEE. The CDR3 is 15 amino acids. The DNA of the CDR3 is TGTGCCAGCAGCTTGGAACCCGGGGTCGGGCAGCCCCAGCATTTT. It yields the protein CASSLEPGVGQPQHF. Filled out from reference TRBV5-6 and TRBJ1-5, the complete variable domain reads DAGVTQSPTHLIKTRGQQVTLRCSPKSGHDTVSWYQQALGQGPQFIFQYYEEEERQRGNFPDRFSGHQFPNYSSELNVNALLLGDSALYLCASSLEPGVGQPQHFGDGTRLSIL.

This sequence joins TRBV12-3 or TRBV12-4 and TRBJ2-3; D gene uncertain. This CDR3 has 13 amino acids. Trimming removed 6 bases at V and 2 bases at J, with 9 bases between. The CDR3 region is CASRHPTTDTQYF. DNA of the CDR3: TGTGCCAGCAGACACCCCACCACAGATACGCAGTATTTT.

In its sample, this clonotype was seen a few times. V is TRBV10-2 and J is TRBJ2-7, with D perhaps matching TRBD1 (5 bases). Trimming removed 0 bases from V and 2 bases from J, with 11 bases in between. CDR1 WSHSY and CDR2 SAAADI come from the germline V gene. There are 15 residues in the CDR3. The CDR3 DNA follows: TGCGCCAGCAGTGAGTCAGAAAGGGGAACCTACGAGCAGTACTTC. It codes for CASSESERGTYEQYF.

This clonotype has just a few counts. This sequence joins TRBV6-1 and TRBJ1-1; D may be TRBD1 (6 bases). The germline gives CDR1 MNHNS, CDR2 SASEGT. The length of the CDR3 is 14 residues. Trimming pared 3 bases from V and 6 bases from J, leaving 14 bases between. The CDR3 region is CASSDGRGSAEAFF. The CDR3 nucleotides read TGTGCCAGCAGTGACGGCAGGGGAAGTGCTGAAGCTTTCTTT.

The rearrangement links TRBV2 to TRBJ1-3; TRBD1 is a possible D gene (5 bases). CDR1 is SNHLY and CDR2 is FYNNEI in the germline V gene. Trimming removed 8 bases from V and 1 base from J, with 9 bases in between. The CDR3 runs 13 residues. The CDR3 here is CASGAESGNTIYF. CDR3 DNA: TGTGCCAGCGGGGCCGAATCTGGAAACACCATATATTTT.

This clonotype was counted a few times. This sequence joins TRBV2 and TRBJ2-1; no definite D call. Trimming pared 8 bases from V and 7 bases from J, leaving 15 bases between. CDR3 length: 13 amino acids. Germline V gene sequence: CDR1 SNHLY, CDR2 FYNNEI. CDR3: CASLGPSRNEQFF. Here the CDR3 DNA reads TGTGCCAGCTTAGGGCCGTCTAGGAATGAGCAGTTCTTC. Based on the CDR3 plus reference TRBV2 and TRBJ2-1, the full variable domain is EPEVTQTPSHQVTQMGQEVILRCVPISNHLYFYWYRQILGQKVEFLVSFYNNEISEKSEIFDDQFSVERPDGSNFTLKIRSTKLEDSAMYFCASLGPSRNEQFFGPGTRLTVL.